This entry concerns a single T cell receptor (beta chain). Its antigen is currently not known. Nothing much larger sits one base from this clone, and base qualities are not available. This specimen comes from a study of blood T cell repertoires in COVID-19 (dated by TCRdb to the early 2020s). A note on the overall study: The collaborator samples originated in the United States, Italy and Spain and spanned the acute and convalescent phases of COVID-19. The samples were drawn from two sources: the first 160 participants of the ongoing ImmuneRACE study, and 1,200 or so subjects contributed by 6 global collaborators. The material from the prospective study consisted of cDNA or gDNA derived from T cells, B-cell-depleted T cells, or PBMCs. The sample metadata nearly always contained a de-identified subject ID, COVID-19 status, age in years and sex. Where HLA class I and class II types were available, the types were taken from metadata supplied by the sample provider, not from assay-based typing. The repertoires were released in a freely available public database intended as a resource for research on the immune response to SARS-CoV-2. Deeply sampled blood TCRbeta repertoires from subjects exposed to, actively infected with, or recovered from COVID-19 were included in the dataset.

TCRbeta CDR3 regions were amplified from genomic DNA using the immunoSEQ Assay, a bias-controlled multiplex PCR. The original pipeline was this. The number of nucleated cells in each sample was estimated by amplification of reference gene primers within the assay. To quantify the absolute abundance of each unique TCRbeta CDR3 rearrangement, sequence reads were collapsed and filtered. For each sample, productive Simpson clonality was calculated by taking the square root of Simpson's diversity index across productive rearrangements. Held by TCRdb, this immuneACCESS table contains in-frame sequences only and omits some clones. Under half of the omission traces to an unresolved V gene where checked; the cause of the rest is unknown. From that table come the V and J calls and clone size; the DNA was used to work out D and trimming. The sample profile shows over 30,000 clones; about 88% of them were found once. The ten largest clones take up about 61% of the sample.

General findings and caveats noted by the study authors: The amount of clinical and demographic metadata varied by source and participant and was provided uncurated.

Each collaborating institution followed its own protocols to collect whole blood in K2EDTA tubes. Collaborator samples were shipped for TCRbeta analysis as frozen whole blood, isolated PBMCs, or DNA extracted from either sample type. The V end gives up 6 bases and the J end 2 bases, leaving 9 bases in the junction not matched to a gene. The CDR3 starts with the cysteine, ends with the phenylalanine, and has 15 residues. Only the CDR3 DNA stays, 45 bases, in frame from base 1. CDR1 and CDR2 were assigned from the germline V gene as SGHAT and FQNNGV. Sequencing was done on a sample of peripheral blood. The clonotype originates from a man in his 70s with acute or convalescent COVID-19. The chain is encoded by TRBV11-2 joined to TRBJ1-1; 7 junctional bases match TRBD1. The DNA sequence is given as TGTGCCAGCAGTTTGTCCGGACAGGTAAACACTGAAGCTTTCTTT. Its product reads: CASSLSGQVNTEAFF.